The rows below give T cell receptor beta chains drawn from one sample of a study of OX40 agonist ivuxolimab in advanced cancers. The method was immunoSEQ multiplex PCR; TCRdb's version includes in-frame clones alone and lacks a portion of them. The data hold around 64,000 clones, with under 90% observed a single time. This specimen consisted of CD4+ or CD8+ T cells sorted from blood, obtained in a trial of the OX40 agonist ivuxolimab. Every receptor here comes from an adult with an advanced solid tumor such as melanoma, head and neck, liver or kidney cancer. CDR3s include the opening cysteine and the closing phenylalanine or tryptophan. D genes are given only for firm matches. The listing skips clone size in some rows; elsewhere it reads once, few, many or a size class.

>TRBV7-9|.|TRBJ1-1|.
CASSLGARHNTEAFF
TGTGCCAGCAGCTTAGGGGCTCGGCACAACACTGAAGCTTTCTTT
>TRBV25-1|.|TRBJ2-7|TRBD1
CASSRRSGQGVGEQYF
TGTGCCAGCTCTCGCCGCTCGGGACAGGGAGTGGGCGAGCAGTACTTC
>TRBV5-1|.|TRBJ1-1|.
CASSLGAKGRTEAFF
TGCGCCAGCAGCTTGGGGGCTAAGGGGAGGACTGAAGCTTTCTTT
>TRBV18|.|TRBJ1-2|.
CASSPGPNYGYTF
TGTGCCAGCTCACCGGGGCCTAACTATGGCTACACCTTC
>TRBV30|.|TRBJ2-7|.
CAQKGVGPYEQYF
TGTGCCCAAAAGGGGGTGGGCCCCTACGAGCAGTACTTC
>TRBV10-3|.|TRBJ2-3|.
CAISDGGVSDTQYF
TGTGCCATCAGTGACGGGGGAGTTTCAGATACGCAGTATTTT
>TRBV9|.|TRBJ1-1|.
CASSPSGGNTEAFF
TGTGCCAGCAGCCCCAGCGGGGGGAACACTGAAGCTTTCTTT
>TRBV27|.|TRBJ1-6|.
CASSITAVESPLHF
TGTGCCAGCAGCATCACAGCCGTAGAATCACCCCTCCACTTT
>TRBV6-5|.|TRBJ2-5|.
CASRWTRGETQYF
TGTGCCAGCAGATGGACCCGGGGGGAGACCCAGTACTTC
>TRBV5-4|.|TRBJ2-2|.
CASSFGAARGTGELFF
TGTGCCAGCAGCTTCGGGGCGGCCAGAGGCACCGGGGAGCTGTTTTTT
>TRBV4-1|.|TRBJ2-2|.
CASSQVRAGISGELFF
TGCGCCAGCAGCCAAGTGCGGGCGGGGATCTCCGGGGAGCTGTTTTTT
>TRBV6-4|.|TRBJ2-3|.
CASSRSTRGDTQYF
TGTGCCAGCAGTAGGTCTACCCGAGGGGATACGCAGTATTTT
>TRBV5-6|.|TRBJ2-1|TRBD2
CASSLDALGLAGYNEQFF
TGTGCCAGCAGCTTGGACGCGTTAGGACTAGCGGGTTACAATGAGCAGTTCTTC
>TRBV4-1|.|TRBJ2-2|.
CASSQEIVGRGMTNTGELFF
TGCGCCAGCAGCCAAGAAATAGTGGGAAGGGGAATGACGAACACCGGGGAGCTGTTTTTT
>TRBV7-8|.|TRBJ1-4|.
CASKPRGADEKLFF
TGTGCCAGCAAACCGAGGGGTGCGGATGAAAAACTGTTTTTT
>TRBV5-1|.|TRBJ2-5|.
CASSLGAHQETQYF
TGCGCCAGCAGCTTGGGGGCCCACCAAGAGACCCAGTACTTC
>TRBV5-1|few|TRBJ1-6|.
CASSFGANNSPLHF
TGCGCCAGCAGCTTCGGGGCAAATAATTCACCCCTCCACTTT
>TRBV4-1|.|TRBJ1-5|.
CASSPREGREQPQHF
TGCGCCAGCAGCCCCCGGGAAGGCCGGGAGCAGCCCCAGCATTTT
>TRBV5-1|.|TRBJ1-2|TRBD1
CASSLAGTGGEGYAF
TGCGCCAGCAGCTTAGCCGGGACAGGGGGAGAAGGCTACGCCTTC
>TRBV7-9|.|TRBJ2-7|TRBD1
CASSLAGQGLNEQYF
TGTGCCAGCAGCTTAGCTGGACAGGGGCTCAACGAGCAGTACTTC
>TRBV4-3|once|TRBJ1-4|.
CASSPRTNEKLFF
TGCGCCAGCAGCCCCCGAACTAATGAAAAACTGTTTTTT
>TRBV18|.|TRBJ2-1|.
CASSLSLGDFNEQFF
TGTGCCAGCTCACTGTCTCTAGGTGATTTCAATGAGCAGTTCTTC
>TRBV7-2|.|TRBJ2-5|.
CASSYNSGQETQYF
TGTGCCAGCAGCTATAACTCGGGACAAGAGACCCAGTACTTC
>TRBV11-2|.|TRBJ2-3|TRBD2
CASSPSGGAFDTQYF
TGTGCCAGCAGCCCTAGCGGGGGGGCTTTCGATACGCAGTATTTT
>TRBV27|.|TRBJ2-3|.
CASSSPGGPSTDTQYF
TGTGCCAGCAGTTCCCCCGGGGGGCCAAGCACAGATACGCAGTATTTT
>TRBV6-1|.|TRBJ1-1|.
CASNRQVGTEAFF
TGTGCCAGCAATCGACAGGTTGGCACTGAAGCTTTCTTT
>TRBV7-2|once|TRBJ2-1|.
CASSLGDRVVEQFF
TGTGCCAGCAGCTTAGGCGACCGCGTTGTTGAGCAGTTCTTC
>TRBV29-1|.|TRBJ2-2|.
CSVVGNTGELFF
TGCAGCGTTGTTGGGAACACCGGGGAGCTGTTTTTT
>TRBV6-5|.|TRBJ1-2|.
CASGGTYGYTF
TGTGCCAGCGGGGGTACCTATGGCTACACCTTC
>TRBV10-1|.|TRBJ2-3|.
CASSEGDTQYF
TGCGCCAGCAGTGAAGGGGATACGCAGTATTTT
>TRBV5-6|.|TRBJ2-3|.
CASSRTDRRDTQYF
TGTGCCAGCAGTCGCACTGATCGGAGGGATACGCAGTATTTT
>TRBV10-3|.|TRBJ1-4|.
CAIRQGGATNEKLFF
TGTGCCATCCGCCAGGGAGGCGCAACTAATGAAAAACTGTTTTTT
>TRBV7-9|.|TRBJ1-5|.
CASSVGAVQPQHF
TGTGCCAGCAGCGTTGGCGCCGTGCAGCCCCAGCATTTT
>TRBV12-5|.|TRBJ2-1|.
CASGTPTGGQILEQFF
TGTGCTAGTGGGACACCCACCGGTGGACAAATTCTTGAGCAGTTCTTC
>TRBV7-3|.|TRBJ2-3|.
CASSPSGYPPYTQYF
TGTGCCAGCAGTCCCAGCGGCTATCCCCCTTATACGCAGTATTTT
>TRBV23-1|.|TRBJ1-1|.
CASSQLGGNTEAFF
TGCGCCAGCAGTCAATTGGGTGGGAACACTGAAGCTTTCTTT
>TRBV18|.|TRBJ2-3|TRBD2
CASNTRAGGLTDTQYF
TGTGCCAGCAACACAAGAGCGGGGGGATTGACAGATACGCAGTATTTT
>TRBV18|.|TRBJ1-2|TRBD1
CASSPTQGLVYGYTF
TGTGCCAGCTCACCCACACAGGGGCTAGTGTATGGCTACACCTTC
>TRBV19|.|TRBJ2-1|TRBD2
CASTASGVYNEQFF
TGTGCCAGTACAGCTAGCGGGGTCTACAATGAGCAGTTCTTC
>TRBV6-4|.|TRBJ2-7|TRBD2
CASSRGGEYEQYF
TGTGCCAGCAGTCGGGGGGGGGAATACGAGCAGTACTTC
>TRBV18|.|TRBJ1-1|.
CASSPNQENTEAFF
TGTGCCAGCTCACCTAATCAGGAGAACACTGAAGCTTTCTTT
>TRBV10-3|.|TRBJ2-5|TRBD2
CAISESGREGETQYF
TGTGCCATCAGTGAGTCCGGCAGGGAGGGAGAGACCCAGTACTTC
>TRBV10-3|.|TRBJ2-3|.
CAISDSVVSTDTQYF
TGTGCCATCAGTGACTCGGTAGTTAGCACAGATACGCAGTATTTT
>TRBV27|once|TRBJ2-3|TRBD2
CASSLLASGGGADTQYF
TGTGCCAGCAGTTTATTAGCTTCGGGCGGGGGGGCAGATACGCAGTATTTT
>TRBV5-1|.|TRBJ2-7|TRBD1
CASSLAQGVGEQYF
TGCGCCAGCAGCTTGGCACAGGGGGTCGGCGAGCAGTACTTC
>TRBV25-1|.|TRBJ1-2|TRBD1
CASSESGDRDYGYTF
TGTGCCAGCAGTGAATCAGGCGACAGGGATTATGGCTACACCTTC
>TRBV7-2|.|TRBJ1-1|.
CASRFSVNTEAFF
TGTGCCAGCAGATTTTCGGTGAACACTGAAGCTTTCTTT
>TRBV2|.|TRBJ1-2|TRBD1
CATKAGQGHYGYTF
TGTGCCACAAAGGCGGGACAGGGGCACTATGGCTACACCTTC
>TRBV2|few|TRBJ1-5|.
CASSEGTNRINQPQHF
TGTGCCAGCAGTGAGGGGACTAATAGGATTAATCAGCCCCAGCATTTT
>TRBV27|once|TRBJ2-3|.
CASSPYPQGLSDTQYF
TGTGCCAGCTCCCCCTACCCACAGGGTCTATCAGATACGCAGTATTTT
>TRBV7-6|.|TRBJ1-3|.
CASSLGRGNGNTIYF
TGTGCCAGCAGCTTAGGTCGGGGAAATGGAAACACCATATATTTT